Following are 4 T cell receptor beta chains from one sample sequenced in a study of blood T cell repertoires in COVID-19. Method: immunoSEQ multiplex PCR; TCRdb's copy keeps in-frame clones and lacks some. Of approximately 200,000 clones in the sample, more than 70% were seen once. The specimen sequenced was peripheral blood. These TCRs come from a woman aged 30 to 39 with acute or convalescent COVID-19.

This rearrangement joins TRBV6-5 to TRBJ2-5; TRBD2 agrees at 7 bases. This CDR3 region has 14 residues. CDR1 is MNHEY and CDR2 is SVGAGI in the germline V gene. The ends lost 6 bases at V and 4 bases at J; junction bases unmatched: 8. The CDR3 protein is CASRNSGMGETQYF. CDR3 DNA sequence: TGTGCCAGCAGGAACAGCGGGATGGGAGAGACCCAGTACTTC.

The CDR3 spells CASSPGGPGNTIYF. DNA for the CDR3: TGCGCCAGCAGCCCCGGGGGTCCTGGAAACACCATATATTTT. This chain uses TRBV5-1 with TRBJ1-3; perhaps TRBD1 as D (5 bases). V was trimmed by 4 bases and J by 2 bases, leaving 10 bases between them. Germline CDR1 SGHRS, CDR2 YFSETQ. The CDR3 is made up of 14 amino acids. Variable domain in full (rest from reference TRBV5-1 and TRBJ1-3): KAGVTQTPRYLIKTRGQQVTLSCSPISGHRSVSWYQQTPGQGLQFLFEYFSETQRNKGNFPGRFSGRQFSNSRSEMNVSTLELGDSALYLCASSPGGPGNTIYFGEGSWLTVV.

The chain employs TRBV28 and TRBJ2-3; no clear D. The V gene's germline CDR1 is MDHEN and CDR2 SYDVKM. V dropped 8 bases and J dropped 6 bases, with 15 bases sitting between them. CDR3 size: 13 residues. For the CDR3, the DNA is TGTGCCAGCCTAGACCCCGTTCGGGATACGCAGTATTTT. Its translation is CASLDPVRDTQYF.

The genes are TRBV28 and TRBJ2-7, with 10 nucleotides matching TRBD1. Germline CDR1 MDHEN, CDR2 SYDVKM. This CDR3 has 14 amino acids. The trim removed 6 bases at V and 7 bases at J, leaving 9 bases unmatched. In DNA form, the CDR3 reads TGTGCCAGCAGCCGGACAGGGGGAATCGGGGAGCAGTACTTC. This translates into CASSRTGGIGEQYF.